This TCR beta chain was obtained from a study of neurological immune-mediated disorders. Regarding the study as a whole: It was HTLV-1-associated myelopathy that showed the most TCR clonal expansion, while multiple sclerosis showed the least, falling below healthy controls.

TCRdb re-called the 5' RACE reads through MiXCR, storing one row per CDR3 protein. The sample includes about 79,000 distinct CDR3 sequences, about 14% of them seen just once. This clonotype was detected ten times or more. As yet, its antigen is unknown. Unsorted libraries were derived from 2 million PBMCs stored at -80 C. The TCR comes from a woman between 50 and 59 years old in good health. Material for sequencing was PBMCs.

Here the CDR3 reads CSATLADTQYF. CDR3 sequence (DNA): TGCAGCGCCACTCTAGCAGATACGCAGTATTTT. The genes are TRBV29-1 and TRBJ2-3, with D unclear. The CDR3 runs to 11 residues. V was cut by 7 bases and J by 4 bases, with 9 bases left in between. Germline values: CDR1 SQVTM, CDR2 ANQGSEA.